A selection of T cell receptor beta chains follows, all from one sample in a study of blood T cell repertoires in COVID-19. Assay used: immunoSEQ multiplex PCR; TCRdb lists only in-frame clones, some missing. The data hold tens of thousands of clones, with about 89% observed a single time. Input material: peripheral blood. These receptors were obtained from a woman aged 55-70 years with acute or convalescent COVID-19. CDR3s include the opening cysteine and the closing phenylalanine or tryptophan. Fields, in order: V gene, J gene, clone size, D gene, CDR3 DNA, CDR3 protein. A D gene is named only where the DNA matches it firmly. Some rows have no size entry. The others give once, few or many, or a class for an expanded clone.

V: TRBV6-5
J: TRBJ1-2
size: once
D: TRBD1
DNA: TGTGCCAGCAGTTACTCACAGGGGGCGCTTGGCTACACCTTC
CDR3: CASSYSQGALGYTF

V: TRBV6-5
J: TRBJ2-7
size: -
D: TRBD1
DNA: TGTGCCAGCAGTTACTCCGGACAGGGGTTCTACGAGCAGTACTTC
CDR3: CASSYSGQGFYEQYF

V: TRBV6-6
J: TRBJ2-3
size: -
D: TRBD2
DNA: TGTGCCAGCAGGGGAGGGGAGACAGATACGCAGTATTTT
CDR3: CASRGGETDTQYF

V: TRBV24-1
J: TRBJ2-1
size: -
D: -
DNA: TGTGCCACCAGTGAGGCCGGGACTTACTTGAATGAGCAGTTCTTC
CDR3: CATSEAGTYLNEQFF

V: TRBV7-2
J: TRBJ2-3
size: -
D: -
DNA: TGTGCCAGCAGCTTATCTCAACACAGCACAGATACGCAGTATTTT
CDR3: CASSLSQHSTDTQYF

V: TRBV12-3/TRBV12-4
J: TRBJ1-4
size: -
D: -
DNA: TGTGCCAGCAGCCTCCTAGGGGGTGAAAAACTGTTTTTT
CDR3: CASSLLGGEKLFF

V: TRBV21-1
J: TRBJ2-3
size: -
D: -
DNA: TGTGCCAGCAGCCCAGGGGCTAGCGGGACAGATACGCAGTATTTT
CDR3: CASSPGASGTDTQYF

V: TRBV27
J: TRBJ1-5
size: -
D: -
DNA: TGTGCCAGCGCCGTGGCGGCTATGAATCAGCCCCAGCATTTT
CDR3: CASAVAAMNQPQHF

V: TRBV4-3
J: TRBJ2-7
size: -
D: -
DNA: TGCGCCAGCAGCCAAGCGGAGGGGAGAGCGGGCCTCTCCTACGAGCAGTACTTC
CDR3: CASSQAEGRAGLSYEQYF

V: TRBV2
J: TRBJ2-4
size: -
D: -
DNA: TGTGCCACCCAGGTACAGCCCCAACAAAACATTCAGTACTTC
CDR3: CATQVQPQQNIQYF

V: TRBV19
J: TRBJ2-3
size: -
D: -
DNA: TGTGCCAGTGGCCTCCACGGTAGCTACGCAGATACGCAGTATTTT
CDR3: CASGLHGSYADTQYF

V: TRBV2
J: TRBJ2-7
size: -
D: TRBD1
DNA: TGTGCCAGCACCGGACAGGGGGTCGAGCAGTACTTC
CDR3: CASTGQGVEQYF

V: TRBV5-1
J: TRBJ1-1
size: -
D: -
DNA: TGCGCCAGCAGCTTGGACCCAGGGGTTTTGGGCACTGAAGCTTTCTTT
CDR3: CASSLDPGVLGTEAFF

V: TRBV18
J: TRBJ2-1
size: -
D: TRBD2
DNA: TGTGCCAGCTTGCCTAGCGGGGCTAACAATGAGCAGTTCTTC
CDR3: CASLPSGANNEQFF

V: TRBV28
J: TRBJ2-2
size: -
D: -
DNA: TGTGCCACCGGAAGGACAGCACCTACCGGGGAGCTGTTTTTT
CDR3: CATGRTAPTGELFF

V: TRBV9
J: TRBJ2-5
size: -
D: -
DNA: TGTGCCAGCAGCGTAGAAGCCCACCTCGCAGAGACCCAGTACTTC
CDR3: CASSVEAHLAETQYF

V: TRBV6-5
J: TRBJ2-5
size: -
D: -
DNA: TGTGCCAGCACTCAGGCCCCAGAGACCCAGTACTTC
CDR3: CASTQAPETQYF

V: TRBV5-6
J: TRBJ2-7
size: -
D: TRBD2
DNA: TGTGCCAGCAGCTTGGGCTCCGCGGGAGGAGGGGAGCAGTACTTC
CDR3: CASSLGSAGGGEQYF

V: TRBV19
J: TRBJ1-5
size: few
D: TRBD1
DNA: TGTGCCAGTAGGCTGGGACAGGGTAGCAATCAGCCCCAGCATTTT
CDR3: CASRLGQGSNQPQHF

V: TRBV7-2
J: TRBJ2-7
size: few
D: TRBD1
DNA: TGTGCCAGCAGCACCCCGGGACAGGGGGCCTACGAGCAGTACTTC
CDR3: CASSTPGQGAYEQYF

V: TRBV9
J: TRBJ1-2
size: -
D: -
DNA: TGTGCCAGCAGTATTAAGGACAGACCTAACTATGGCTACACCTTC
CDR3: CASSIKDRPNYGYTF

V: TRBV6-2/TRBV6-3
J: TRBJ2-3
size: -
D: TRBD1
DNA: TGTGCCAGCAGTTACGATAGGACAGGAATAGCAGATACGCAGTATTTT
CDR3: CASSYDRTGIADTQYF

V: TRBV28
J: TRBJ1-1
size: -
D: TRBD1
DNA: TGTGCCAGCTTAACGGGACAGTTGGACACTGAAGCTTTCTTT
CDR3: CASLTGQLDTEAFF

V: TRBV14
J: TRBJ2-4
size: -
D: -
DNA: TGTGCCAGCAACCAACACCGCTCGGACATTCAGTACTTC
CDR3: CASNQHRSDIQYF

V: TRBV9
J: TRBJ2-2
size: -
D: -
DNA: TGTGCCAGCAGCCCCCGACAGCCTTCCGACACCGGGGAGCTGTTTTTT
CDR3: CASSPRQPSDTGELFF

V: TRBV20-1
J: TRBJ2-7
size: -
D: -
DNA: TGCAGTGCCAGTAGTGTCTTTCAGTCCTACGAGCAGTACTTC
CDR3: CSASSVFQSYEQYF

V: TRBV30
J: TRBJ2-7
size: -
D: -
DNA: TGTGCCTGGCGGGATTGGGGAGATTTTTCCGAGCAGTACTTC
CDR3: CAWRDWGDFSEQYF

V: TRBV28
J: TRBJ2-7
size: -
D: TRBD2
DNA: TGTGCCAGCAGTACCATCCCGGGGTCTAGCGGGGTAACCTACGAGCAGTACTTC
CDR3: CASSTIPGSSGVTYEQYF